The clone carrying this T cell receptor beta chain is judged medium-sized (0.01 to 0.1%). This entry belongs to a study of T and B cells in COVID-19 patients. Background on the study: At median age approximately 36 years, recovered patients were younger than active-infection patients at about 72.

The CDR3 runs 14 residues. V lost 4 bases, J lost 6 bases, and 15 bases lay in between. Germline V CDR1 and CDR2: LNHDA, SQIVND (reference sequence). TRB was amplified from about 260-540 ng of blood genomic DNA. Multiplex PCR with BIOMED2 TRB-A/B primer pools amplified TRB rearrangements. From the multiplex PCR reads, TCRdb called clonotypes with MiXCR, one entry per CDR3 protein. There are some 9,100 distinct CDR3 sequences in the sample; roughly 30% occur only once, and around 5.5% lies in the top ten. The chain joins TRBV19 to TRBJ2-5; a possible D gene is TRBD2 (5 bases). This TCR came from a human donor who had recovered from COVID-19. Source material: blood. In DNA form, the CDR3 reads TGTGCCAGTAGTACGACAAGAGGAGGACAGACCCAGTACTTC. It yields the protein CASSTTRGGQTQYF.